These 9 T cell receptor beta chains share one sample of origin, sequenced in a study of CD8 T cells in ankylosing spondylitis. The study's findings and limits: Blood from ankylosing spondylitis patients appeared to carry a characteristic eight-variant TCR beta motif.

TCRdb re-derived calls from the 5' RACE reads in MiXCR, one entry per CDR3 protein. The sample has 750,000 to 850,000 distinct CDR3 sequences; 10% to 15% are singletons. The antigens these receptors bind are not known. Sequencing was performed on blood, either unsorted or a sorted T cell fraction (not recorded which). Source of these receptors: a male donor with ankylosing spondylitis.

This clonotype was counted many times. This chain's CDR3 is CASSAPGQGFTEAFF. The DNA of the CDR3 is TGTGCCAGCAGCGCGCCGGGACAGGGTTTCACTGAAGCTTTCTTT. The J gene is TRBJ1-1, the V gene TRBV5-5; 9 nucleotides align to TRBD1. CDR3 size: 15 residues. V shed 4 bases, J shed 4 bases, and the junction held 8 bases outside the gene matches. Per the germline V gene, CDR1 is SGHKS and CDR2 is YYEKEE (reference sequence).

This clonotype was recorded at least ten times. The chain combines TRBV5-1 with TRBJ1-1; no clear D gene. Germline CDR1 is SGHRS and CDR2 is YFSETQ. The CDR3 is 15 residues long. The V and J ends lost 1 base and 3 bases respectively, with 13 bases between them. In DNA form, the CDR3 reads TGCGCCAGCAGCTTGTCTTCTCCGGGCTACACTGAAGCTTTCTTT. Translating it yields CASSLSSPGYTEAFF. The entire variable domain, with the rest obtained from reference TRBV5-1 and TRBJ1-1, is as follows: KAGVTQTPRYLIKTRGQQVTLSCSPISGHRSVSWYQQTPGQGLQFLFEYFSETQRNKGNFPGRFSGRQFSNSRSEMNVSTLELGDSALYLCASSLSSPGYTEAFFGQGTRLTVV.

The rearrangement joins TRBV12-3 or TRBV12-4 to TRBJ2-1; D possibly corresponds to TRBD1 (6 bases). This CDR3 region has 18 residues. V was cut by 0 bases and J by 0 bases, with 15 bases left in between. CDR3 in DNA: TGTGCCAGCAGTTTAGCGGGGGCCCAATTCTCCTCCTACAATGAGCAGTTCTTC. It encodes CASSLAGAQFSSYNEQFF.

This clonotype was observed a few times. The V and J genes are TRBV20-1 and TRBJ1-2, with a possible D match to TRBD1 (5 bases). Germline V gives CDR1 DFQATT, CDR2 SNEGSKA (reference sequence). The CDR3 is 11 residues long. Trimming pared 8 bases from V and 4 bases from J, leaving 11 bases between. CDR3 DNA: TGCAGTACAGGCGCGTCCTATGGCTACACCTTC. Its translation: CSTGASYGYTF.

This clonotype was observed a handful of times. The chain is built from TRBV20-1 and TRBJ1-5; D possibly corresponds to TRBD1 (5 bases). Trimming removed 4 bases at V and 8 bases at J, with 21 bases between. Germline V CDR1 and CDR2: DFQATT, SNEGSKA (reference sequence). This CDR3 contains 15 residues. The CDR3 sequence is CSATHQTGTGEPQHF. CDR3 DNA sequence: TGCAGTGCTACACATCAGACCGGGACCGGGGAGCCCCAGCATTTT.

The chain employs TRBV20-1 and TRBJ1-1, with a possible D match to TRBD1 (6 bases). The CDR3 has 14 amino acids. V was shortened by 3 bases and J by 3 bases, with 14 bases between the two germline ends. CDR1 and CDR2 from the germline V gene are DFQATT and SNEGSKA (reference sequence). The CDR3 is CSASGGGLDTEAFF. As DNA, the CDR3 is TGCAGTGCTAGTGGAGGGGGGCTGGACACTGAAGCTTTCTTT.

This clonotype was recorded at least ten times. Germline is not matched at one junction end, which may reflect a read error. V is TRBV7-7 and J is TRBJ2-5, with 7 nucleotides matching TRBD1. The CDR3 sequence is 13 residues long. Germline CDR1 and CDR2: SSHAT and FNYEAQ (reference sequence). The CDR3 DNA reads TGTGCTAGCAGCCAAGACAGGGAAGAGACCCAGTACTTC. It encodes CASSQDREETQYF.

This clonotype showed up just a few times. CDR3 in amino acids: CASSPQGSSGANVLTF. DNA for the CDR3: TGCGCCAGCAGCCCGCAGGGGAGCTCTGGGGCCAACGTCCTGACTTTC. V is TRBV5-1 and J is TRBJ2-6; TRBD1 is a possible D gene (6 bases). The V gene's germline CDR1 is SGHRS and CDR2 YFSETQ. V was shortened by 4 bases and J by 0 bases, with 11 bases between the two germline ends. The CDR3 runs to 16 residues.

This clonotype was seen a few times. This chain connects TRBV9 to TRBJ2-1; D might be TRBD2 (6 bases). CDR3 size: 15 residues. The ends were cut back, 4 bases at V and 4 bases at J, with 15 bases in the middle. CDR1 SGDLS and CDR2 YYNGEE come from the germline V gene. The CDR3 bases are TGTGCCAGCAGCCCCCGGGACTTCCCTTACAATGAGCAGTTCTTC. It specifies CASSPRDFPYNEQFF.